This TCR beta chain was sequenced in a study of T cells in Graves' hyperthyroidism and ophthalmopathy. Study at large: Once the initial diagnosis was made, peripheral blood was obtained before any treatment.

This clonotype was seen more than once but under ten times. V was pared by 2 bases and J by 4 bases, with 14 bases between. Germline values: CDR1 SNHLY, CDR2 FYNNEI. The CDR3 consists of 15 residues. Newly diagnosed patients aged 18 to 65 had hyperthyroidism of under 2 months' duration. The PBMCs had their origin in roughly 10 ml of fresh peripheral blood. Regions amplified from RNA transcripts were the TCR beta CDR3 regions. Initially, a first-round RT-PCR of the TCR CDR3 employed the HTBI primer set. TCRdb re-called the multiplex PCR reads with MiXCR, one entry per CDR3 protein. This table has around 560,000 distinct CDR3 sequences, 15% to 20% appearing once.

Sequenced material: blood. The V call is TRBV2, the J call TRBJ1-2; tentatively, D is TRBD1 (5 bases). The TCR was taken from a woman aged 18 to 35 with Graves' hyperthyroidism. CDR3 DNA: TGTGCCAGCAGTGAATTCCCGGGGACCCTCTATGGCTACACCTTC. This gives the protein CASSEFPGTLYGYTF.